These 27 T cell receptor beta chains were sequenced from one sample in a study of cytomegalovirus exposure and HLA in healthy donors. Vbeta (60) and Jbeta (13) primers were used in the PCR. Data came from immunoSEQ multiplex PCR; TCRdb stores just in-frame clones and leaves some out. The table has some 93,000 clones, 82% seen once. Sequencing input: PBMCs. The source is a middle-aged man in good health and CMV-seronegative.

The chain employs TRBV5-4 and TRBJ2-2, with 11 bases fitting TRBD1. V was pared by 5 bases and J by 7 bases, with 13 bases of the junction left unmatched. The germline V gene encodes CDR1 SGHNT and CDR2 YYREEE (reference sequence). CDR3 length: 17 amino acids. In DNA, the CDR3 is TGTGCCAGCAGTCGACCGGGACAGGGGGTTAGTGGCGGGGAGCTGTTTTTT. This encodes CASSRPGQGVSGGELFF.

V gene TRBV28 combines with J gene TRBJ1-2, with 7 bases that match TRBD1. The germline V gene has CDR1 MDHEN and CDR2 SYDVKM. J lost 5 bases, V lost 4 bases, and 4 bases had no gene match. The CDR3 totals 13 residues. In DNA, the CDR3 is TGTGCCAGCAGTTCGGGACAGTCGTATGGCTACACCTTC. Its protein is CASSSGQSYGYTF.

The chain carries TRBV5-4 and TRBJ2-3, with TRBD2 matching 15 bases. The germline CDR1 and CDR2 sequences are SGHNT and YYREEE (reference sequence). After removal of 5 bases from V and 5 bases from J, the junction contained 3 bases not matched to a gene. The CDR3 covers 15 residues. Written as DNA, the CDR3 is TGTGCCAGCAGACCGGGACTAGCGGGAGGAGATACGCAGTATTTT. Its translation: CASRPGLAGGDTQYF.

This chain joins TRBV18 and TRBJ2-5; maybe TRBD2 (6 bases). This CDR3 spans 16 amino acids. Germline CDR1 is KGHSH and CDR2 is LQKENI. The V gene lost 1 base and the J gene lost 4 bases, with 16 bases spanning the gap. CDR3 nucleotides: TGTGCCAGCTCACCACGAGAGGGCGCGGGGACAGAGACCCAGTACTTC. Protein: CASSPREGAGTETQYF.

The rearrangement links TRBV27 to TRBJ1-2; D is unresolved. The CDR3 totals 13 residues. V was clipped by 5 bases and J by 4 bases, with 11 bases between them. The V gene's germline CDR1 is MNHEY and CDR2 SMNVEV (reference sequence). The CDR3 DNA reads TGTGCCAGCAGTCGGGGTCGTGGCTATGGCTACACCTTC. Its protein is CASSRGRGYGYTF.

The rearrangement uses TRBV4-1 and TRBJ1-5; D is unclear. CDR1 MGHRA and CDR2 YSYEKL come from the germline V gene. V was cut by 1 base and J by 6 bases, with 13 bases left in between. This CDR3 comprises 15 residues. CDR3: CASSQVGGSGQPQHF. CDR3 DNA sequence: TGCGCCAGCAGCCAAGTGGGTGGGTCGGGTCAGCCCCAGCATTTT.

This chain joins TRBV14 and TRBJ2-1, with 9 bases aligning to TRBD2. V lost 4 bases, J lost 6 bases, and 4 bases stayed unmatched. Germline lookup yields CDR1 SGHDN and CDR2 FVKESK. The CDR3 loop spans 14 amino acids. CDR3 coding DNA: TGTGCCAGCAGCCGAGCGGGAGGATTCAATGAGCAGTTCTTC. Translating gives CASSRAGGFNEQFF.

This clone was counted at least ten times. DNA of the CDR3: TGTGCCAGCAGCTGGACAAGCGCTGGTGAGCAGTTCTTC. This sequence encodes CASSWTSAGEQFF. The chain employs TRBV11-3 and TRBJ2-1, with a weak D call TRBD1 (5 bases). The germline V and J ends were trimmed by 4 bases and 9 bases, with 13 bases remaining between them. Germline V lookup: CDR1 SGHNT, CDR2 YENEEA. CDR3 size: 13 residues.

This clone has just a few counts. The V and J genes are TRBV30 and TRBJ2-7; D might be TRBD1 (5 bases). The ends were cut back, 5 bases at V and 3 bases at J, with 8 bases in the middle. The CDR3 contains 11 residues. Germline CDR1 and CDR2: GTSNPN and SVGIG (reference sequence). CDR3 coding DNA: TGTGCCTGGGAAACAGGCTACGAGCAGTACTTC. Its protein product is CAWETGYEQYF. Looking up the rest from reference TRBV30 and TRBJ2-7 gives the full variable domain: SQTIHQWPATLVQPVGSPLSLECTVEGTSNPNLYWYRQAAGRGLQLLFYSVGIGQISSEVPQNLSASRPQDRQFILSSKKLLLSDSGFYLCAWETGYEQYFGPGTRLTVT.

The genes are TRBV19 and TRBJ1-5; TRBD1 matches 7 bases. The CDR3 runs to 20 residues. V was pared by 1 base and J by 0 bases, with 15 bases of the junction left unmatched. Germline-derived CDR1 and CDR2 are LNHDA and SQIVND (reference sequence). CDR3 region: CASSIVRGGGAGFSNQPQHF. CDR3 nucleotide sequence: TGTGCCAGTAGTATAGTCCGTGGAGGGGGCGCGGGTTTTAGCAATCAGCCCCAGCATTTT.

This chain joins TRBV7-9 and TRBJ2-7, with D unclear. The germline V and J ends were trimmed by 1 base and 6 bases, with 7 bases remaining between them. CDR1 SEHNR and CDR2 FQNEAQ come from the germline V gene (reference sequence). The CDR3 has 12 amino acids. In DNA, the CDR3 is TGTGCCAGCAGCTTAGTAGTAACCGAGCAGTACTTC. Encoded protein: CASSLVVTEQYF.

The rearrangement uses TRBV10-3 and TRBJ2-3, with 10 bases matching TRBD1. CDR1 ENHRY and CDR2 SYGVKD come from the germline V gene. There are 16 residues in the CDR3. The V and J ends lost 8 bases and 5 bases, in that order; junction bases with no gene match: 13. Here the CDR3 DNA reads TGTGCCATCTCTGCGGGCGGGACAGGGGTTGGAGATACGCAGTATTTT. As protein: CAISAGGTGVGDTQYF.

The chain recombines TRBV6-1 with TRBJ1-2; D might be TRBD1 (6 bases). V lost 2 bases, J lost 2 bases, and 15 bases lay in between. This CDR3 is 16 amino acids long. Germline values: CDR1 MNHNS, CDR2 SASEGT. The CDR3 DNA reads as TGTGCCAGCAGTGAAATGGGAGGGGGTCTGAACTATGGCTACACCTTC. Protein sequence: CASSEMGGGLNYGYTF.

This chain connects TRBV11-2 to TRBJ2-1; D gene unclear. Deletions cut 5 bases from V and 9 bases from J, with 8 bases between. The CDR3 is 11 amino acids. The germline gives CDR1 SGHAT, CDR2 FQNNGV. CDR3 coding DNA: TGTGCCAGCAGCCTTTTCGGTGAGCAGTTCTTC. Its translation is CASSLFGEQFF.

The chain has TRBV2 and TRBJ2-7; a weak D match, TRBD1 (6 bases). V was pared by 6 bases and J by 4 bases, with 19 bases between. Per the germline V gene, CDR1 is SNHLY and CDR2 is FYNNEI. The CDR3 length is 15 residues. The CDR3 DNA reads TGTGCCAGCAGGGACAGTCAACAACCGATATACGAGCAGTACTTC. Translating gives CASRDSQQPIYEQYF.

The chain couples TRBV28 to TRBJ2-7; 10 positions agree with TRBD2. Germline CDR1 MDHEN, CDR2 SYDVKM. The CDR3 is made up of 17 amino acids. V dropped 2 bases and J dropped 2; count of bases not matched to a gene: 9. The CDR3 spells CASSLIGGAGGAYEQYF. The DNA of the CDR3 is TGTGCCAGCAGTTTAATTGGAGGAGCGGGAGGGGCCTACGAGCAGTACTTC.

The CDR3 DNA reads as TGTGCCAGCAGTTTGAGGGACGAGCAGTACTTC. Its translation: CASSLRDEQYF. V usage is TRBV28 and J usage is TRBJ2-7, with D maybe TRBD2 (5 bases). The CDR3 extends over 11 amino acids. Germline assignment: CDR1 MDHEN and CDR2 SYDVKM. V lost 3 bases and J lost 5, with 5 bases in between.

The chain combines TRBV28 with TRBJ1-5; D is unresolved. In germline, CDR1 is MDHEN, CDR2 SYDVKM. The germline V and J ends were trimmed by 2 bases and 3 bases, with 11 bases remaining between them. CDR3 size: 15 residues. CDR3 bases: TGTGCCAGCAGTTTACTAAGAGTTTTCAATCAGCCCCAGCATTTT. Protein: CASSLLRVFNQPQHF.

This sequence joins TRBV11-2 and TRBJ2-3; no clear D. Looked up from germline, CDR1 is SGHAT and CDR2 is FQNNGV. This CDR3 is 14 amino acids long. Deletions cut 1 base from V and 4 bases from J, with 9 bases between. The CDR3 DNA is TGTGCCAGCAGCTTAGGAGGTGGTGCAGATACGCAGTATTTT. Amino acid sequence: CASSLGGGADTQYF.

The chain recombines TRBV28 with TRBJ2-7; no reliable D call. V was trimmed by 3 bases and J by 3 bases, leaving 6 bases between them. Germline CDR1 and CDR2: MDHEN and SYDVKM. The CDR3 sequence is 12 residues long. The CDR3 here is CASSFGYYEQYF. CDR3 bases: TGTGCCAGCAGTTTCGGGTACTACGAGCAGTACTTC.

CDR3 in DNA: TGTGCCAGCAGCTTAAGCAGCGGGAGGGGGAAGGAGACCCAGTACTTC. Its translation is CASSLSSGRGKETQYF. V and J are TRBV7-2 and TRBJ2-5; TRBD2 aligns across 10 bases. With 2 bases clipped from V and 5 bases from J, the junction kept 8 bases outside the gene matches. In germline, CDR1 is SGHTA, CDR2 FQGNSA. The CDR3 sequence is 16 residues long.

J is TRBJ2-3 and V is TRBV14, with a weak D call TRBD1 (5 bases). CDR3 size: 14 residues. Per germline, CDR1 SGHDN and CDR2 FVKESK. V lost 0 bases, J lost 2 bases, and 6 bases lay in between. CDR3 region: CASSQEQDTDTQYF. CDR3 DNA: TGTGCCAGCAGCCAAGAACAGGACACAGATACGCAGTATTTT.

The chain links TRBV9 to TRBJ2-2; D perhaps matches TRBD1 (5 bases). CDR3 length equals 15 residues. V was pared by 4 bases and J by 1 base, with 11 bases between. Germline V gene lookup returns CDR1 SGDLS and CDR2 YYNGEE. Written as DNA, the CDR3 is TGTGCCAGCAGCATGACAGAAATGAACACCGGGGAGCTGTTTTTT. Its translation is CASSMTEMNTGELFF. Full variable domain (missing parts from reference TRBV9 and TRBJ2-2): DSGVTQTPKHLITATGQRVTLRCSPRSGDLSVYWYQQSLDQGLQFLIQYYNGEERAKGNILERFSAQQFPDLHSELNLSSLELGDSALYFCASSMTEMNTGELFFGEGSRLTVL.

The J gene is TRBJ2-3, the V gene TRBV5-1, with D perhaps TRBD1 (5 bases). The germline CDR1 and CDR2 sequences are SGHRS and YFSETQ. This CDR3 is built from 14 residues. The V end lost 2 bases, the J end lost 2 bases, and 9 bases lay between the germline ends. The CDR3 DNA is TGCGCCAGCAGCTTCGACAGACCCACAGATACGCAGTATTTT. Translated: CASSFDRPTDTQYF. Variable domain in full (rest from reference TRBV5-1 and TRBJ2-3): KAGVTQTPRYLIKTRGQQVTLSCSPISGHRSVSWYQQTPGQGLQFLFEYFSETQRNKGNFPGRFSGRQFSNSRSEMNVSTLELGDSALYLCASSFDRPTDTQYFGPGTRLTVL.

The chain couples TRBV6-6 to TRBJ2-3; tentatively, D is TRBD2 (6 bases). This CDR3 comprises 13 residues. Germline V gene data show CDR1 as MNHNY and CDR2 as SVGAGI (reference sequence). V was clipped by 5 bases and J by 7 bases, with 13 bases between them. The CDR3 DNA follows: TGTGCCAGCAGTGGGGAGGCGGCCAATACGCAGTATTTT. The encoded protein is CASSGEAANTQYF.

The chain joins TRBV19 to TRBJ2-7; the match to TRBD2 covers 16 bases. Germline trimming cut 5 bases from V and 3 bases from J; bases unmatched to any gene: 7. The CDR3 has 17 amino acids. Germline loops: CDR1 LNHDA, CDR2 SQIVND (reference sequence). DNA of the CDR3: TGTGCCAGTAGTGGGCCGGGACTAGCGGGAGGGATCTACGAGCAGTACTTC. This codes for CASSGPGLAGGIYEQYF.

The genes are TRBV4-1 and TRBJ1-1; TRBD1 aligns across 9 bases. The V segment lost 1 base and the J segment 7 bases; nucleotides outside the gene matches: 7. In germline, CDR1 is MGHRA, CDR2 YSYEKL. The length of the CDR3 is 15 residues. DNA of the CDR3: TGCGCCAGCAGCCAAGCTCCGGGACAGGGTCGTGAAGCTTTCTTT. Translating it yields CASSQAPGQGREAFF.